This TCR beta chain was identified during a study of blood T cell dynamics during melanoma immunotherapy. DNA loading was fixed at approximately 0.35 ug for all bulk PBMC samples. Libraries were prepared by immunoSEQ multiplex PCR; TCRdb keeps only in-frame clonotypes and omits some of them. The sample holds about 17,000 clones, 87% seen once. The CDR3 runs to 16 residues. From germline, CDR1 is KGHSH and CDR2 LQKENI. J gave up 5 bases and V 1 base, and 10 bases lay outside the gene matches. Described time point: week 3, after first cycle of checkpoint inhibitor. One draw preceded checkpoint blockade; another followed its first cycle at week 3. Patients had no prior systemic cancer treatment, immunosuppressants or other active cancers.

This chain joins TRBV18 and TRBJ2-5, with 7 bases fitting TRBD2. This TCR derives from a human donor with melanoma. The sample was blood, taken from a patient treated with checkpoint blockade. The CDR3 loop reads CASSPRASGGEETQYF. The CDR3 bases are TGTGCCAGCTCACCACGAGCTAGCGGTGGTGAGGAGACCCAGTACTTC.